Following are 27 T cell receptor beta chains from one sample sequenced in a study of T-cell memory formation after mild COVID-19. TCRdb used MiXCR to reprocess the 5' RACE reads, holding one entry per CDR3 protein. The table has around 200,000 distinct CDR3 sequences, about a fifth seen once. What was sequenced was PBMCs or a T cell subset sorted from them (not recorded which). The receptors were sampled from a man aged 18 to 29 who had mild COVID-19 (a few samples of this study predate the infection). Cell type and time point are not known.

This clonotype was counted only a few times. The V and J genes are TRBV6-2 or TRBV6-3 and TRBJ1-5; 9 bases map to TRBD1. The V segment lost 8 bases and the J segment 7 bases; nucleotides outside the gene matches: 3. Germline CDR1 and CDR2: MNHEY and SVGEGT. The CDR3 covers 12 residues. The CDR3 region is CASRTGEQPQHF. DNA of the CDR3: TGTGCCAGCCGGACAGGGGAACAGCCCCAGCATTTT.

Notes on this clonotype: One end of the junction varies from germline; a read error may be responsible. This chain uses TRBV10-3 with TRBJ2-5; D unclear. The CDR3 is 13 amino acids. Germline CDR1 reads ENHRY; CDR2 reads SYGVKD. The CDR3: CALRGTLGETQYF. The CDR3 DNA follows: TGTGCCCTCAGAGGCACCCTCGGGGAGACCCAGTACTTC.

The rearrangement uses TRBV10-3 and TRBJ1-2, with D possibly TRBD1 on 6 matching bases. CDR3 length: 13 residues. V dropped 3 bases and J dropped 6 bases, with 11 bases sitting between them. Per the germline V gene, CDR1 is ENHRY and CDR2 is SYGVKD. The CDR3 coding sequence is TGTGCCATCAGTGATAACAGGGAACATGGCTACACCTTC. Its protein product is CAISDNREHGYTF.

The rearrangement uses TRBV29-1 and TRBJ2-3; 9 nucleotides align to TRBD1. V lost 8 bases to trimming and J lost 3 bases; unmatched junction nucleotides: 9. The CDR3 spans 14 residues. CDR1 and CDR2 from the germline V gene are SQVTM and ANQGSEA. The CDR3 loop reads CSTTLTGGTDTQYF. The CDR3 DNA follows: TGCAGCACTACCCTGACAGGGGGAACAGATACGCAGTATTTT.

The chain recombines TRBV7-2 with TRBJ1-5; 11 nucleotides match TRBD1. The CDR3 extends over 17 amino acids. Per the germline V gene, CDR1 is SGHTA and CDR2 is FQGNSA. After removal of 1 base from V and 3 bases from J, the junction contained 5 bases not matched to a gene. The CDR3 sequence is CASSLVGGQGDNQPQHF. The CDR3, as DNA: TGTGCCAGCAGCTTAGTCGGGGGACAGGGGGACAATCAGCCCCAGCATTTT.

This clonotype was detected only a few times. V usage is TRBV20-1 and J usage is TRBJ1-5; 11 nucleotides agree with TRBD1. The junction had 11 bases not matched to a gene; V was cut back by 4 bases and J by 0 bases. CDR3 length: 18 amino acids. Germline assignment: CDR1 DFQATT and CDR2 SNEGSKA (reference sequence). CDR3 loop: CSATLGGTGGSSNQPQHF. In DNA, the CDR3 is TGCAGTGCTACCCTTGGGGGGACAGGGGGGTCTAGCAATCAGCCCCAGCATTTT.

In this sample, this clonotype turned up a few times. The chain joins TRBV2 to TRBJ1-6, with D perhaps matching TRBD1 (5 bases). V lost 6 bases and J 8 bases, leaving 14 bases between the germline ends. Per germline, CDR1 SNHLY and CDR2 FYNNEI. There are 14 residues in the CDR3. The CDR3 DNA follows: TGTGCCAGCAGGGGGACGGCCTTAGATTCACCCCTCCACTTT. Protein: CASRGTALDSPLHF.

The V gene is TRBV10-3, the J gene TRBJ2-5; D is unclear. V dropped 7 bases and J dropped 4 bases, with 13 bases sitting between them. Per the germline V gene, CDR1 is ENHRY and CDR2 is SYGVKD. CDR3 length: 13 amino acids. The CDR3 region has the DNA TGTGCCATCACCCAAGGCCCAGCAGAGACCCAGTACTTC. Translating it yields CAITQGPAETQYF.

This clonotype was observed many times. The rearrangement joins TRBV6-2 or TRBV6-3 to TRBJ2-2; D is undetermined. Germline CDR1 and CDR2: MNHEY and SVGEGT. CDR3 length: 13 amino acids. The V end was cut by 3 bases, the J end by 6 bases, with 8 bases between. The chain's CDR3 is CASSYSRPGELFF. CDR3 DNA: TGTGCCAGCAGTTATTCTCGGCCCGGGGAGCTGTTTTTT.

The chain couples TRBV5-6 to TRBJ2-3; D is unclear. CDR1 is SGHDT, CDR2 YYEEEE, per germline. The V end lost 2 bases, the J end lost 6 bases, and 13 bases lay between the germline ends. The length of the CDR3 is 14 residues. CDR3 in DNA: TGTGCCAGCAGCTTCGGAGTACGGGCCGATACGCAGTATTTT. It specifies CASSFGVRADTQYF.

This clonotype has a handful of counts. V gene TRBV5-4 combines with J gene TRBJ2-5; TRBD2 aligns across 7 bases. The CDR3 consists of 13 residues. Looked up from germline, CDR1 is SGHNT and CDR2 is YYREEE (reference sequence). V lost 8 bases and J lost 2; bases outside the gene matches: 6. CDR3 loop: CASTGRGQETQYF. CDR3 DNA sequence: TGTGCCAGTACGGGGAGGGGTCAAGAGACCCAGTACTTC.

In its sample, this clonotype was seen a few times. V is TRBV11-3 and J is TRBJ2-2; 7 nucleotides match TRBD2. V lost 8 bases, J lost 0 bases, and 3 bases stayed unmatched. Germline CDR1 reads SGHNT; CDR2 reads YENEEA. This CDR3 has 14 residues. This CDR3 reads CASRAGPNTGELFF. The CDR3 nucleotides are TGTGCCAGCCGAGCGGGGCCGAACACCGGGGAGCTGTTTTTT.

The chain combines TRBV7-2 with TRBJ1-1; no firm D call. Deletions cut 2 bases from V and 3 bases from J, with 7 bases between. CDR3 length: 13 residues. Germline values: CDR1 SGHTA, CDR2 FQGNSA. DNA for the CDR3: TGTGCCAGCAGCTTATCGACCTACACTGAAGCTTTCTTT. The encoded protein is CASSLSTYTEAFF.

J is TRBJ1-1 and V is TRBV6-5; no definite D call. Trimming removed 5 bases from V and 1 base from J, with 8 bases in between. The germline gives CDR1 MNHEY, CDR2 SVGAGI. This CDR3 is 13 amino acids long. The CDR3 loop is CASSVTWNTEAFF. The CDR3 DNA reads as TGTGCCAGCAGTGTTACATGGAACACTGAAGCTTTCTTT.

This clonotype was detected many times. This chain uses TRBV5-1 with TRBJ2-3; tentative D call: TRBD1 (6 bases). Germline CDR1 and CDR2: SGHRS and YFSETQ. The CDR3 is 15 amino acids. V was cut by 0 bases and J by 8 bases, with 16 bases left in between. CDR3 in amino acids: CASSLGGGPTGTQYF. The CDR3 DNA reads as TGCGCCAGCAGCTTGGGAGGGGGACCCACCGGTACGCAGTATTTT.

The sample holds a few counts of this clonotype. The chain employs TRBV24-1 and TRBJ2-3; 9 bases map to TRBD1. CDR3 length: 14 amino acids. V was clipped by 6 bases and J by 9 bases; unmatched bases: 9. Germline lookup yields CDR1 KGHDR and CDR2 SFDVKD. Here the CDR3 reads CATSPGTGKGTQYF. CDR3 sequence (DNA): TGTGCCACCAGTCCTGGGACAGGGAAAGGAACGCAGTATTTT.

This chain uses TRBV6-5 with TRBJ2-2; D is ambiguous. Germline CDR1 is MNHEY and CDR2 is SVGAGI. This CDR3 region has 16 residues. V lost 0 bases, J lost 1 base, and 9 bases lay in between. The CDR3 DNA reads as TGTGCCAGCAGTTACTCGAGCCAGGTGAACACCGGGGAGCTGTTTTTT. This translates into CASSYSSQVNTGELFF.

This clonotype came up many times. The chain is built from TRBV6-6 and TRBJ2-1, with a tentative D call TRBD1 (6 bases). From germline, CDR1 is MNHNY and CDR2 SVGAGI (reference sequence). The V gene lost 7 bases and the J gene lost 9 bases, with 10 bases spanning the gap. This CDR3 comprises 11 residues. This chain's CDR3 is CASTEGGEQFF. The CDR3 DNA reads TGTGCCAGCACCGAAGGGGGTGAGCAGTTCTTC.

This chain links TRBV4-2 with TRBJ2-3; possibly TRBD1 or TRBD2 for D (6 bases each). Germline V CDR1 and CDR2: LGHNA, YNFKEQ. The V end lost 5 bases, the J end lost 3 bases, and 12 bases lay between the germline ends. There are 14 residues in the CDR3. DNA for the CDR3: TGTGCCAGCAGCGAGGGGGGAAGAACAGATACGCAGTATTTT. Protein product: CASSEGGRTDTQYF.

The V call is TRBV9, the J call TRBJ2-3, with D possibly being TRBD1 or TRBD2 (5 bases each). This CDR3 is built from 17 residues. Germline CDR1 is SGDLS and CDR2 is YYNGEE. The ends were cut back, 4 bases at V and 0 bases at J, with 18 bases in the middle. The CDR3 DNA follows: TGTGCCAGCAGCCTCGAGGGAAGGGGCGTCAGCACAGATACGCAGTATTTT. This translates into CASSLEGRGVSTDTQYF. The whole variable domain, filled in from reference TRBV9 and TRBJ2-3, reads DSGVTQTPKHLITATGQRVTLRCSPRSGDLSVYWYQQSLDQGLQFLIQYYNGEERAKGNILERFSAQQFPDLHSELNLSSLELGDSALYFCASSLEGRGVSTDTQYFGPGTRLTVL.

J is TRBJ2-3 and V is TRBV4-3, with 12 bases lining up with TRBD2. The CDR3 is 16 amino acids. The germline gives CDR1 LGHNA, CDR2 YSLEER. V shed 0 bases, J shed 6 bases, and the junction held 4 bases outside the gene matches. The CDR3 DNA follows: TGCGCCAGCAGCCAAGACGGGACTAGCGGGTGGGATACGCAGTATTTT. Encoded protein: CASSQDGTSGWDTQYF.

This clonotype turned up a few times. This rearrangement joins TRBV10-2 to TRBJ2-1; a possible D gene is TRBD2 (7 bases). Germline-derived CDR1 and CDR2 are WSHSY and SAAADI. CDR3 size: 16 residues. Trimming shortened V by 1 base and J by 5 bases, and 15 bases separated the two germline ends. The DNA of the CDR3 is TGCGCCAGCAGTGAGTGGTGGGGGGGCCTGGACAATGAGCAGTTCTTC. Its protein product is CASSEWWGGLDNEQFF.

This chain joins TRBV5-1 and TRBJ2-2; weak D call: TRBD1 (6 bases). V was clipped by 2 bases and J by 3 bases, with 14 bases between them. Per germline, CDR1 SGHRS and CDR2 YFSETQ. CDR3 size: 16 residues. The CDR3 here is CASSFRQVGYTGELFF. CDR3 coding DNA: TGCGCCAGCAGCTTCCGACAGGTTGGCTACACCGGGGAGCTGTTTTTT.

The genes are TRBV29-1 and TRBJ2-3, with 9 bases lining up with TRBD1. The CDR3 is 14 amino acids. Germline lookup yields CDR1 SQVTM and CDR2 ANQGSEA. The CDR3 protein is CSAQGTGWTDTQYF. The CDR3 DNA reads TGCAGTGCCCAGGGGACAGGGTGGACAGATACGCAGTATTTT.

This chain uses TRBV7-2 with TRBJ1-2; D not certain. Germline CDR1 reads SGHTA; CDR2 reads FQGNSA. V lost 5 bases to trimming and J lost 1 base, with 8 bases between them. The CDR3 length is 13 residues. As DNA, the CDR3 is TGTGCCAGCAGCGACTACCTTAACTATGGCTACACCTTC. It encodes CASSDYLNYGYTF.

This clonotype was counted a few times. The V gene is TRBV7-2, the J gene TRBJ2-3, with TRBD2 as a possible D gene (6 bases). The germline V gene has CDR1 SGHTA and CDR2 FQGNSA. Trimming stripped 5 bases from V and 2 bases from J, with 17 bases between. This CDR3 spans 16 amino acids. DNA for the CDR3: TGTGCCAGCAGCCGGCGTGGAGGGGCTCACACAGATACGCAGTATTTT. Protein: CASSRRGGAHTDTQYF.

In this sample, this clonotype turned up a few times. This chain connects TRBV20-1 to TRBJ1-5, with TRBD1 matching 9 bases. The V segment lost 0 bases and the J segment 7 bases; nucleotides outside the gene matches: 13. The CDR3 has 17 residues. Germline CDR1 reads DFQATT; CDR2 reads SNEGSKA (reference sequence). CDR3 loop: CSARDQAGTGRGQPQHF. CDR3 nucleotides: TGCAGTGCTAGAGATCAGGCCGGGACAGGGCGTGGACAGCCCCAGCATTTT.